Listed below are T cell receptor beta chains from one sample, sequenced in a study of cytomegalovirus exposure and HLA in healthy donors. Profiling relied on immunoSEQ multiplex PCR, and the TCRdb table lists in-frame clones only, not all of them. The sample lists roughly 250,000 clones; 70% to 90% were seen once. Sequencing was done on a sample of PBMCs. These receptors came from a woman aged 40 to 50 in good health and CMV-seropositive. CDR3s include the opening cysteine and the closing phenylalanine or tryptophan. D genes are given only for firm matches. Size tells how often a clone was seen (once, few, many) or the class of an expanded clone, and some rows leave it out.

TRBV11-3,.,.,TRBJ2-7,TGTGCCAGCAGCTTAGGCCCGGGGGACTCCTACGAGCAGTACTTC,CASSLGPGDSYEQYF
TRBV5-4,.,TRBD2,TRBJ2-3,TGTGCCAGCAGCGCACAGCTAGCGGGAAGCGCAGATACGCAGTATTTT,CASSAQLAGSADTQYF
TRBV27,.,TRBD1,TRBJ2-7,TGTGCCAGCAGTTTCTCCGGACAGGGGACCTACGAGCAGTACTTC,CASSFSGQGTYEQYF
TRBV30,.,TRBD1,TRBJ2-7,TGTGCCTGGAGTGAGAGACAGGGACCGTACGAGCAGTACTTC,CAWSERQGPYEQYF
TRBV28,.,.,TRBJ2-1,TGTGCCAGCAGCCCCAGTGAGGGCCGCTACAATGAGCAGTTCTTC,CASSPSEGRYNEQFF
TRBV7-2,.,.,TRBJ2-1,TGTGCCAGCAAAGGCGGAGACAATGAGCAGTTCTTC,CASKGGDNEQFF
TRBV6-5,few,TRBD2,TRBJ2-3,TGTGCCAGTCGACTAGCGGGAGTGGATACGCAGTATTTT,CASRLAGVDTQYF
TRBV30,few,.,TRBJ1-2,TGTGCATTCCGAGGGTTTAACTATGGCTACACCTTC,CAFRGFNYGYTF
TRBV19,.,.,TRBJ1-2,TGTGCCAGTAGTATTTTAGGGCCAGGGGCAGGCTACACCTTC,CASSILGPGAGYTF
TRBV29-1,.,TRBD2,TRBJ2-1,TGCAGCGTTCCACCGGGACTAGAGTTCAATGAGCAGTTCTTC,CSVPPGLEFNEQFF
TRBV30,.,TRBD1,TRBJ2-7,TGTGCCTGGAGTGTAGACAGGGAAGGTTACGAGCAGTACTTC,CAWSVDREGYEQYF
TRBV6-1,.,.,TRBJ2-7,TGTGCCAGCAGTGAAACCCGGGGGGCGTCCTACGAGCAGTACTTC,CASSETRGASYEQYF
TRBV6-5,.,.,TRBJ1-4,TGTGCCAGCAGTTACTCGGGCAGGGAGGAGGAAAAACTGTTTTTT,CASSYSGREEEKLFF
TRBV14,.,TRBD2,TRBJ2-2,TGTGCCACCCGGGAGGCGGGGGCCGGGGAGCTGTTTTTT,CATREAGAGELFF
TRBV6-5,few,.,TRBJ2-5,TGTGCCAGCACAACCGGGTTAACGAGGGTACAGTACTTC,CASTTGLTRVQYF
TRBV5-4,.,.,TRBJ2-2,TGTGCCAGCAGCAGTGGACAACCCCCGAACACCGGGGAGCTGTTTTTT,CASSSGQPPNTGELFF
TRBV30,.,TRBD2,TRBJ2-5,TGTGCCTGGAGTTTCGGGAGGGGCGGGGGCGACCAAGAGACCCAGTACTTC,CAWSFGRGGGDQETQYF
TRBV29-1,.,.,TRBJ1-2,TGCAGCGCAGGAACTTGGGGCTACACCTTC,CSAGTWGYTF
TRBV7-9,.,.,TRBJ1-1,TGTGCCAGCAGCCCCAGGGAGAGGGGGGGAAAAACTGAAGCTTTCTTT,CASSPRERGGKTEAFF
TRBV6-6,.,.,TRBJ2-5,TGTGCCAGCAGTTTACTAGGGGAGACCCAGTACTTC,CASSLLGETQYF
TRBV2,.,.,TRBJ1-2,TGTGCCTACCTTTTAGGGGCATATGGCTACACCTTC,CAYLLGAYGYTF
TRBV27,few,.,TRBJ2-7,TGTGCCAGCAGTCCACAATATCGGGTAGGGGTCGCCTACGAGCAGTACTTC,CASSPQYRVGVAYEQYF
TRBV10-3,few,.,TRBJ1-5,TGTGCCATCAGTGTAGCGGAAAATCAGCCCCAGCATTTT,CAISVAENQPQHF
TRBV7-2,.,.,TRBJ1-1,TGTGCCAGCAGCAAAGGGGGGGGTGGGGGCACTGAAGCTTTCTTT,CASSKGGGGGTEAFF
TRBV15,.,.,TRBJ2-7,TGTGCCACCAGCGAGACACACTCCTACGAGCAGTACTTC,CATSETHSYEQYF
TRBV19,.,TRBD2,TRBJ2-3,TGTGCCAGTAGTATATTAGCGGGAAAGACAGATACGCAGTATTTT,CASSILAGKTDTQYF
TRBV9,.,TRBD1,TRBJ1-6,TGTGCCAGCAGCGTAGCTCAGGGGGCCGGCGATTCACCCCTCCACTTT,CASSVAQGAGDSPLHF
TRBV4-1,.,.,TRBJ1-5,TGCGCCAGCAGCCAAGATCTGGGGGGTGCTTATCAGCCCCAGCATTTT,CASSQDLGGAYQPQHF
TRBV2,once,.,TRBJ1-5,TGTGCCAGCAGCGAAGACAACGGGAAGGGGCCCCAGCATTTT,CASSEDNGKGPQHF
TRBV5-8,few,.,TRBJ1-2,TGTGCCAGCAGCCGACAGGTGATCTCTAACTATGGCTACACCTTC,CASSRQVISNYGYTF
TRBV28,.,TRBD1,TRBJ2-7,TGTGCCAGCAGTAGGTGGGACAGCTCCTACGAGCAGTACTTC,CASSRWDSSYEQYF
TRBV5-1,.,TRBD2,TRBJ2-2,TGCGCCAGCAGCTTGGATCCAGCGGGAAACACCGGGGAGCTGTTTTTT,CASSLDPAGNTGELFF
TRBV7-3,.,TRBD2,TRBJ2-3,TGTGCCAGCAGCTCAATCGGACTAGGCCAGGGTGGTACGCAGTATTTT,CASSSIGLGQGGTQYF
TRBV11-2,.,TRBD1,TRBJ2-2,TGTGCCAGCAGCAGGACAGGGGATGGGACCGGGGAGCTGTTTTTT,CASSRTGDGTGELFF
TRBV5-1,.,TRBD1,TRBJ2-5,TGCGCCAGCAGCTCAGGGACAGGGGGCGGCAAGTACTTC,CASSSGTGGGKYF
TRBV27,.,.,TRBJ2-7,TGTGCCAGCAGTTTATCGCCATCGAGGTACTACGAGCAGTACTTC,CASSLSPSRYYEQYF
TRBV30,.,.,TRBJ1-3,TGTGCCTGGAGTTTACCAGGGGTTGGAAACACCATATATTTT,CAWSLPGVGNTIYF
TRBV5-1,.,TRBD1,TRBJ1-2,TGCGCCAGCAGCGGGACAGGCCTTCGGGGCTACACCTTC,CASSGTGLRGYTF
TRBV6-5,once,.,TRBJ2-2,TGTGCCAGCAGTTACCGTCGGGAACCCCCCGGGGAGCTGTTTTTT,CASSYRREPPGELFF
TRBV4-3,.,TRBD2,TRBJ2-7,TGCGCCAGCAGCCAAGATAGGAGCGGGACGGGAGGCTTCTACGAGCAGTACTTC,CASSQDRSGTGGFYEQYF
TRBV11-3,.,.,TRBJ1-3,TGTGCCAGCCGGGGGGGGAGCTCTGGAAACACCATATATTTT,CASRGGSSGNTIYF
TRBV6-1,.,.,TRBJ1-4,TGTGCCAGCAGTGTAGCGAGCCGGACTTTTAATAATGAAAAACTGTTTTTT,CASSVASRTFNNEKLFF
TRBV2,.,.,TRBJ2-7,TGTGCCAGCAGTCACTACGAGCAGTACTTC,CASSHYEQYF
TRBV6-1,.,TRBD2,TRBJ2-5,TGTGCCAGCAGTGAAAGCCCGGGGGGGGTGGGGCAAGAGACCCAGTACTTC,CASSESPGGVGQETQYF